A single sample is the source of the 6 T cell receptor beta chains below, sequenced in a study of tumor-infiltrating lymphocytes in localized non-small cell lung cancer. Assay used: immunoSEQ multiplex PCR; TCRdb lists only in-frame clones, some missing. This sample has about 15,000 clones; roughly three quarters occur once, and the top ten carry around a tenth. Sequencing input: lung tumor tissue. The source of these receptors is a human donor with non-small cell lung cancer.

The chain links TRBV5-6 to TRBJ2-5; D is possibly TRBD1 (5 bases). The CDR3 is 15 residues long. Germline V gives CDR1 SGHDT, CDR2 YYEEEE. Deletions cut 0 bases from V and 3 bases from J, with 12 bases between. The CDR3: CASSLEQGREETQYF. The CDR3, as DNA: TGTGCCAGCAGCTTGGAGCAGGGTAGGGAAGAGACCCAGTACTTC.

The chain uses TRBV28 and TRBJ2-7; no clear D. This CDR3 has 13 residues. Trimming cost V 6 bases and J 0 bases, with 9 bases left between them. Germline V gene sequence: CDR1 MDHEN, CDR2 SYDVKM. CDR3 bases: TGTGCCAGCAGGCCCGAGAGCTCCTACGAGCAGTACTTC. Translating it yields CASRPESSYEQYF.

V is TRBV2 and J is TRBJ1-5; D unresolved. With 5 bases removed from V and 3 bases from J, the gap between germline ends came to 8 bases. CDR3 length: 13 amino acids. Germline V gene lookup returns CDR1 SNHLY and CDR2 FYNNEI. The CDR3 spells CASSIGYNQPQHF. CDR3 DNA: TGTGCCAGCAGTATTGGGTACAATCAGCCCCAGCATTTT.

In DNA, the CDR3 is TGTGCCAGCAGCCAAGATTGGAGCGGCCAAGAGACCCAGTACTTC. The encoded protein is CASSQDWSGQETQYF. The chain links TRBV14 to TRBJ2-5; D perhaps matches TRBD2 (5 bases). V gave up 0 bases and J gave up 1 base, with 9 bases separating them. This CDR3 is 15 amino acids long. Germline V lookup: CDR1 SGHDN, CDR2 FVKESK.

This chain connects TRBV15 to TRBJ2-3; 8 bases are a match to TRBD2. The ends lost 0 bases at V and 6 bases at J; junction bases unmatched: 14. This CDR3 comprises 18 residues. Germline V gene data show CDR1 as LNHNV and CDR2 as YYDKDF (reference sequence). The CDR3 DNA reads TGTGCCACCAGCAGAGATAGACCACCGGGGGGGCAGGGGGATACGCAGTATTTT. Translated, it gives CATSRDRPPGGQGDTQYF.

The rearrangement joins TRBV7-2 to TRBJ1-3; TRBD1 might be the D (5 bases). Trimming shortened V by 6 bases and J by 3 bases, and 15 bases separated the two germline ends. The CDR3 runs to 15 residues. Germline CDR1 SGHTA, CDR2 FQGNSA. The CDR3 DNA follows: TGTGCCAGCAGTCTTACCGGAGGGGATGGAAACACCATATATTTT. Amino acids: CASSLTGGDGNTIYF.